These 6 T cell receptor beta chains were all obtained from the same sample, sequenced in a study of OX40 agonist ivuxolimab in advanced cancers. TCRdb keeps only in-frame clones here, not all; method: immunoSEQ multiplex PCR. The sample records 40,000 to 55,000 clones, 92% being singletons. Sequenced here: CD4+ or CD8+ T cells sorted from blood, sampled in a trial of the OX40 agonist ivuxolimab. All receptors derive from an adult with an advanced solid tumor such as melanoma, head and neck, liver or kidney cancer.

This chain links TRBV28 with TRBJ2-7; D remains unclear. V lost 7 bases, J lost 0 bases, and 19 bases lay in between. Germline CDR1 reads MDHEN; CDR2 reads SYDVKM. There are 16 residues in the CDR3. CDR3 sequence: CASNPPLSTDSYEQYF. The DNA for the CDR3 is TGTGCCAGCAACCCTCCTTTGTCTACCGACTCCTACGAGCAGTACTTC.

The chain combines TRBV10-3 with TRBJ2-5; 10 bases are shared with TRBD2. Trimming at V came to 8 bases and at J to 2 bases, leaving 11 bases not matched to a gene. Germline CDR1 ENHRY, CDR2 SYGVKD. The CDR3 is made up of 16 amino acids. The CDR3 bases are TGTGCCATCTCGGCTCCGGGACTAGCGAGACAAGAGACCCAGTACTTC. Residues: CAISAPGLARQETQYF.

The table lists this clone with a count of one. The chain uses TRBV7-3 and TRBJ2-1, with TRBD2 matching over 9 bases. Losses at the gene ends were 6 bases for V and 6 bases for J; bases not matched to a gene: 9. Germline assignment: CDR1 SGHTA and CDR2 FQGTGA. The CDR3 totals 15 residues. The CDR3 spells CASSLSAGGPNEQFF. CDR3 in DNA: TGTGCCAGCAGTTTATCGGCGGGAGGGCCCAATGAGCAGTTCTTC. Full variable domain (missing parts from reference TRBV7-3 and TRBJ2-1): GAGVSQTPSNKVTEKGKYVELRCDPISGHTALYWYRQSLGQGPEFLIYFQGTGAADDSGLPNDRFFAVRPEGSVSTLKIQRTERGDSAVYLCASSLSAGGPNEQFFGPGTRLTVL.

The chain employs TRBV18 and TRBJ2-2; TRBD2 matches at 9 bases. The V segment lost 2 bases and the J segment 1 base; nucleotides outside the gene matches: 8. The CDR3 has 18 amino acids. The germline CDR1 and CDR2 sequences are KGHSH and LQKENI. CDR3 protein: CASSPAGGPSMNTGELFF. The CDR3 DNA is TGTGCCAGCTCACCAGCGGGAGGGCCCTCTATGAACACCGGGGAGCTGTTTTTT.

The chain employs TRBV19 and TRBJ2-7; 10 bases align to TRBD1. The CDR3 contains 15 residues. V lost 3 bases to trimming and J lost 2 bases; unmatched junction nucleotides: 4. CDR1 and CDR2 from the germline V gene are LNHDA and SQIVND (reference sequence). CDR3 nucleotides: TGTGCCAGTAGTATCTGGGGACAGGGGACCTACGAGCAGTACTTC. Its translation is CASSIWGQGTYEQYF.

DNA for the CDR3: TGTGCCAGCAGCTTCGGGACTAGCGACTACGAGCAGTACTTC. It translates to CASSFGTSDYEQYF. The chain joins TRBV7-2 to TRBJ2-7; TRBD2 aligns across 10 bases. The CDR3 runs 14 residues. The trim removed 3 bases at V and 3 bases at J, leaving 2 bases unmatched. The germline CDR1 and CDR2 sequences are SGHTA and FQGNSA.